A single sample is the source of the 29 T cell receptor beta chains below, sequenced in a study of naive and memory T cell subsets. Study-wide results and limits: A few larger clonotypes appeared in naive repertoires, especially CD8, possibly memory cells re-expressing CD45RA.

No antigen is known for these receptors. Both TRBC1 and TRBC2 were covered by a beta constant-region primer of two equimolar oligonucleotides. Four rounds of PCR amplified the ligated cDNA using nested alpha and beta constant-region primers plus SP2. TCRdb processed the UMI-ligation and nested PCR reads anew with MiXCR; each CDR3 protein has one entry. Among 95,000 to 110,000 distinct CDR3 sequences listed, roughly 15% were seen once. Sequenced: naive CD8+ T cells from blood. These receptors all come from a human donor in good health.

This chain joins TRBV6-1 and TRBJ1-4; the D is unclear. CDR3 length equals 16 residues. V lost 0 bases and J 0 bases, leaving 8 bases between the germline ends. The V gene's germline CDR1 is MNHNS and CDR2 SASEGT. The CDR3 DNA is TGTGCCAGCAGTGAAGCGGCAGTTGCAACTAATGAAAAACTGTTTTTT. This codes for CASSEAAVATNEKLFF.

This clonotype was observed a few times. The rearrangement links TRBV19 to TRBJ2-5; D may match TRBD1 or TRBD2 (5 bases each). Germline loops: CDR1 LNHDA, CDR2 SQIVND (reference sequence). The CDR3 has 15 residues. V was pared by 2 bases and J by 2 bases, with 12 bases between. The CDR3, as DNA: TGTGCCAGTAGTATACGGGACCAACATCAAGAGACCCAGTACTTC. Amino acids: CASSIRDQHQETQYF.

The chain uses TRBV6-2 or TRBV6-3 and TRBJ1-5; D not certain. Trimming cost V 1 base and J 6 bases, with 4 bases left between them. CDR1 MNHEY and CDR2 SVGEGT come from the germline V gene. The length of the CDR3 is 12 residues. The CDR3 region is CASSYWAQPQHF. The CDR3, as DNA: TGTGCCAGCAGTTACTGGGCTCAGCCCCAGCATTTT.

This clonotype was recorded a few times. This rearrangement joins TRBV7-9 to TRBJ1-2, with D tentatively TRBD1 (5 bases). In germline, CDR1 is SEHNR, CDR2 FQNEAQ (reference sequence). The V and J ends lost 5 bases and 3 bases respectively, with 10 bases between them. The length of the CDR3 is 13 residues. The CDR3: CASSDGTDYGYTF. CDR3 nucleotide sequence: TGTGCCAGCAGCGACGGGACGGACTATGGCTACACCTTC.

This clonotype was seen a few times. The chain joins TRBV12-3 or TRBV12-4 to TRBJ1-1, with 8 nucleotides matching TRBD1. J lost 2 bases, V lost 6 bases, and 8 bases had no gene match. The CDR3 sequence is 15 residues long. The CDR3 DNA reads as TGTGCCAGCAGGACCCTACAGGGGGGCAACACTGAAGCTTTCTTT. Translated, it gives CASRTLQGGNTEAFF.

This clonotype occurred a few times. This chain uses TRBV28 with TRBJ2-1; TRBD1 is a possible D gene (5 bases). CDR3 size: 15 residues. The V gene lost 5 bases and the J gene lost 3 bases, with 14 bases spanning the gap. Germline V gene sequence: CDR1 MDHEN, CDR2 SYDVKM. DNA of the CDR3: TGTGCCAGCAGTCCGCCCCCTCAGGGCTACAATGAGCAGTTCTTC. As protein: CASSPPPQGYNEQFF.

The V gene is TRBV9, the J gene TRBJ2-1; possible D gene TRBD2, 7 bases. CDR3 length: 15 amino acids. V was trimmed by 4 bases and J by 9 bases, leaving 20 bases between them. Germline loops: CDR1 SGDLS, CDR2 YYNGEE. The CDR3: CASSPTGGEGGEQFF. Here the CDR3 DNA reads TGTGCCAGCAGCCCTACCGGTGGGGAGGGGGGTGAGCAGTTCTTC. Using reference TRBV9 and TRBJ2-1 for the parts outside the CDR3, the full variable domain is DSGVTQTPKHLITATGQRVTLRCSPRSGDLSVYWYQQSLDQGLQFLIQYYNGEERAKGNILERFSAQQFPDLHSELNLSSLELGDSALYFCASSPTGGEGGEQFFGPGTRLTVL.

This clonotype was counted a few times. This rearrangement joins TRBV12-3 or TRBV12-4 to TRBJ2-3; D ambiguous. Between the trimmed V and J ends, which lost 2 bases and 4 bases, there was a span of 13 bases. The CDR3 has 15 residues. The CDR3 DNA reads as TGTGCCAGCAGTTTACTGGGCGGTGGGTCAGATACGCAGTATTTT. Its protein product is CASSLLGGGSDTQYF.

This clonotype was counted between two and nine times. This sequence joins TRBV6-5 and TRBJ2-1; 9 bases line up with TRBD2. Looked up from germline, CDR1 is MNHEY and CDR2 is SVGAGI. CDR3 length: 16 residues. V was pared by 0 bases and J by 3 bases, with 3 bases of the junction left unmatched. The CDR3 spells CASSYSASGNYNEQFF. The CDR3 bases are TGTGCCAGCAGTTACTCCGCTAGCGGGAACTACAATGAGCAGTTCTTC.

The V gene is TRBV5-6, the J gene TRBJ2-3; weak D call: TRBD1 (6 bases). V was cut by 4 bases and J by 2 bases, with 11 bases left in between. Germline V CDR1 and CDR2: SGHDT, YYEEEE. The CDR3 has 14 amino acids. The DNA of the CDR3 is TGTGCCAGCAGCCCGGACAGCAACACAGATACGCAGTATTTT. This codes for CASSPDSNTDTQYF. Variable domain in full (rest from reference TRBV5-6 and TRBJ2-3): DAGVTQSPTHLIKTRGQQVTLRCSPKSGHDTVSWYQQALGQGPQFIFQYYEEEERQRGNFPDRFSGHQFPNYSSELNVNALLLGDSALYLCASSPDSNTDTQYFGPGTRLTVL.

This chain joins TRBV7-9 and TRBJ2-1; the D is unclear. Trimming removed 5 bases from V and 4 bases from J, with 6 bases in between. The CDR3 is made up of 12 amino acids. Germline V gene lookup returns CDR1 SEHNR and CDR2 FQNEAQ (reference sequence). The CDR3 region has the DNA TGTGCCAGCAGCCCCAAATACAATGAGCAGTTCTTC. Translating it yields CASSPKYNEQFF.

This clonotype was counted a few times. This sequence joins TRBV12-3 or TRBV12-4 and TRBJ2-1; D is ambiguous. V was trimmed by 4 bases and J by 10 bases, leaving 14 bases between them. The CDR3 is 13 amino acids. CDR3 sequence (DNA): TGTGCCAGCAGTTCATCTACGGAAGCCGAGCAGTTCTTC. This translates into CASSSSTEAEQFF.

Only a few counts were recorded for this clonotype. This chain joins TRBV29-1 and TRBJ2-2; possible D gene TRBD2, 6 bases. The CDR3 sequence is 13 residues long. Germline V gives CDR1 SQVTM, CDR2 ANQGSEA. Trimming took off 5 bases at V and 3 bases at J, with 10 bases between the two ends. In DNA form, the CDR3 reads TGCAGCGTTAACAGCGGGTACACCGGGGAGCTGTTTTTT. This gives the protein CSVNSGYTGELFF.

This clonotype was found once. CDR3 nucleotide sequence: TGTGCCAGCAGTGGAGCCGGGACTAACTACTACGAGCAGTACTTC. Amino acids: CASSGAGTNYYEQYF. V and J are TRBV12-3 or TRBV12-4 and TRBJ2-7, with 7 bases lining up with TRBD2. The J segment lost 3 bases and the V segment lost 5 bases, leaving 10 bases of the junction unmatched. The CDR3 spans 15 residues.

As for this clonotype: This may arise from a read error, as a much more abundant clone is one base away. This chain links TRBV6-6 with TRBJ1-1; D unresolved. Germline CDR1 MNHNY, CDR2 SVGAGI (reference sequence). The CDR3 contains 16 residues. The V end lost 5 bases, the J end lost 3 bases, and 19 bases lay between the germline ends. CDR3 DNA: TGTGCCAGCAGTAGAGAGAAAATCGGAGGGTACACTGAAGCTTTCTTT. It is translated as CASSREKIGGYTEAFF.

The chain joins TRBV4-3 to TRBJ2-3, with 7 bases matching TRBD2. CDR1 is LGHNA and CDR2 is YSLEER in the germline V gene. This CDR3 comprises 17 residues. The junction had 6 bases not matched to a gene; V was cut back by 0 bases and J by 0 bases. The CDR3 DNA is TGCGCCAGCAGCCAAGAGGGGGGGGTTTCTAGCACAGATACGCAGTATTTT. Translated, it gives CASSQEGGVSSTDTQYF.

This clonotype occurred many times. DNA for the CDR3: TGTGCCAGCAGCCAAGATCTGGTTAGCGGGAGCACAGATACGCAGTATTTT. Amino acid sequence: CASSQDLVSGSTDTQYF. The J gene is TRBJ2-3, the V gene TRBV3-1; TRBD2 aligns across 7 bases. This CDR3 spans 17 amino acids. Trimming took 0 bases from V and 0 from J; bases not matched to a gene: 6. The germline V gene encodes CDR1 LGHDT and CDR2 YNNKEL (reference sequence).

V and J are TRBV4-2 and TRBJ2-7; a possible D gene is TRBD2 (6 bases). Trimming stripped 3 bases from V and 6 bases from J, with 21 bases between. CDR3 length equals 16 residues. Germline V CDR1 and CDR2: LGHNA, YNFKEQ. The CDR3 DNA reads TGTGCCAGCAGCCACCCTAGCGCAGGGAAATTTGCCGAGCAGTACTTC. Its translation: CASSHPSAGKFAEQYF.

This clonotype was seen a few times. The CDR3 sequence: CASSTFAGTVNTEAFF. The CDR3 DNA follows: TGTGCCAGCAGCACCTTTGCCGGGACGGTGAACACTGAAGCTTTCTTT. The rearrangement joins TRBV27 to TRBJ1-1; D is perhaps TRBD1 (5 bases). The CDR3 sequence is 16 residues long. V was trimmed by 6 bases and J by 0 bases, leaving 17 bases between them. Germline V lookup: CDR1 MNHEY, CDR2 SMNVEV (reference sequence).

This clonotype has at least ten counts. The gene calls are TRBV20-1 and TRBJ2-7, with 11 bases aligning to TRBD1. CDR1 is DFQATT, CDR2 SNEGSKA, per germline (reference sequence). The CDR3 has 18 residues. V shed 1 base, J shed 3 bases, and the junction held 14 bases outside the gene matches. CDR3 protein: CSARAPGQGATFGYEQYF. The CDR3 DNA follows: TGCAGTGCTAGAGCCCCTGGACAGGGGGCTACTTTTGGCTACGAGCAGTACTTC.

This clonotype has more than one count but fewer than ten. The rearrangement joins TRBV6-2 or TRBV6-3 to TRBJ2-1; D remains ambiguous. The V gene's germline CDR1 is MNHEY and CDR2 SVGEGT. V lost 6 bases and J lost 6, with 9 bases in between. CDR3 size: 12 residues. The CDR3 is CASRVSVNEQFF. The CDR3 nucleotides are TGTGCCAGCAGGGTCTCTGTCAATGAGCAGTTCTTC.

Comments on this clonotype: One junction end does not reproduce the germline sequence, and a read error may be involved. The chain links TRBV7-9 to TRBJ2-5, with D perhaps matching TRBD1 (5 bases). The CDR3 length is 11 residues. Germline loops: CDR1 SEHNR, CDR2 FQNEAQ (reference sequence). CDR3 sequence: CASSLRGLPNF. In nucleotides, the CDR3 is TGTGCCAGCAGCTTAAGGGGTTTACCCAACTTC.

Comment on this clonotype: Sequence at one end of the junction differs from germline and may be a read error. The genes are TRBV29-1 and TRBJ2-1, with 9 bases matching TRBD1. Germline V CDR1 and CDR2: SQVTM, ANQGSEA. The CDR3 spans 14 residues. CDR3: CSVDPGQGTNKQFF. CDR3 sequence (DNA): TGCAGCGTTGACCCGGGACAGGGAACCAATAAGCAGTTCTTC.

In this sample, this clonotype turned up many times. This sequence joins TRBV12-3 or TRBV12-4 and TRBJ2-1; 10 nucleotides agree with TRBD2. The V gene end was trimmed by 5 bases and the J gene end by 7 bases; junction bases not matched to a gene: 5. CDR3 length: 14 amino acids. The DNA of the CDR3 is TGTGCCAGCAGTCCGGGACTAGCGCAGAATGAGCAGTTCTTC. It codes for CASSPGLAQNEQFF.

V gene TRBV30 combines with J gene TRBJ2-7; perhaps TRBD2 as D (5 bases). The germline V gene encodes CDR1 GTSNPN and CDR2 SVGIG (reference sequence). Trimming left V 2 bases short and J 1 base short, with 15 bases between. The CDR3 has 15 residues. The CDR3: CAWSNGVGESYEQYF. The DNA for the CDR3 is TGTGCCTGGAGTAACGGGGTTGGGGAGTCCTACGAGCAGTACTTC. Variable domain in full (rest from reference TRBV30 and TRBJ2-7): SQTIHQWPATLVQPVGSPLSLECTVEGTSNPNLYWYRQAAGRGLQLLFYSVGIGQISSEVPQNLSASRPQDRQFILSSKKLLLSDSGFYLCAWSNGVGESYEQYFGPGTRLTVT.

CDR3 in DNA: TGTGCCAGGAGACAGGGAGGGGACATTCAGTACTTC. It codes for CARRQGGDIQYF. The chain employs TRBV2 and TRBJ2-4, with D possibly called TRBD1 or TRBD2 (7 bases each). Per the germline V gene, CDR1 is SNHLY and CDR2 is FYNNEI. CDR3 length: 12 amino acids. With 9 bases removed from V and 8 bases from J, the gap between germline ends came to 14 bases.

This clonotype was found many times. The rearrangement uses TRBV2 and TRBJ1-3; TRBD1 agrees at 7 bases. This CDR3 region has 14 residues. Germline V gene lookup returns CDR1 SNHLY and CDR2 FYNNEI. J lost 4 bases, V lost 2 bases, and 2 bases had no gene match. The CDR3: CASSERDSGNTIYF. CDR3 sequence (DNA): TGTGCCAGCAGTGAAAGGGACAGCGGAAACACCATATATTTT.

The chain couples TRBV11-3 to TRBJ2-1; 8 positions agree with TRBD2. The junction had 13 bases not matched to a gene; V was cut back by 1 base and J by 8 bases. The V gene's germline CDR1 is SGHNT and CDR2 YENEEA. The CDR3 consists of 17 residues. In DNA, the CDR3 is TGTGCCAGCAGCTTAGTATCTACTAGCGGCTTTTGGGATGAGCAGTTCTTC. Residues: CASSLVSTSGFWDEQFF.

This clonotype was observed a few times. The V call is TRBV20-1, the J call TRBJ2-7, with D unclear. Germline V gives CDR1 DFQATT, CDR2 SNEGSKA (reference sequence). The CDR3 extends over 17 amino acids. The V end was cut by 5 bases, the J end by 2 bases, with 25 bases between. This CDR3 reads CSALPLVRTAITYEQYF. The CDR3 DNA is TGCAGTGCTCTTCCCTTGGTGAGGACGGCAATTACCTACGAGCAGTACTTC.